This TCR beta chain was identified in a study of PD-1 blockade in classical Hodgkin lymphoma. The ends were cut back, 7 bases at V and 3 bases at J, with 14 bases in the middle. The CDR3 has 14 amino acids. Germline V gene lookup returns CDR1 MNHEY and CDR2 SVGAGI. Each patient's relapse followed autologous stem cell transplantation, and brentuximab vedotin exposure varied. This table comes from immunoSEQ multiplex PCR, and its TCRdb copy is limited to in-frame clones, with some not included. Of approximately 10,000 clones in the sample, approximately 85% are singletons; the top ten hold under 40%. This clone was detected only a few times.

The sequences come from peripheral blood mononuclear cells (PBMCs), collected at baseline. The chain carries TRBV6-5 and TRBJ2-3, with a possible D match to TRBD2 (6 bases). This sequence was found in a human donor with classical Hodgkin lymphoma. CDR3 amino acids: CASTPTSPTDTQYF. DNA for the CDR3: TGTGCCAGCACCCCCACTAGCCCGACAGATACGCAGTATTTT.